This T cell receptor beta chain was observed in a study of blood T cell repertoires in COVID-19 (dated by TCRdb to 2020 to 2022). Background for the entire study: Samples covering the acute and convalescent phases of COVID-19 were provided by collaborators in the United States, Italy and Spain. The prospective study material was composed of cDNA or gDNA derived from T cells, B-cell-depleted T cells, or PBMCs. The dataset comprised deeply sampled blood TCRbeta repertoires from subjects exposed to, actively infected with, or recovered from COVID-19. The repertoires were made available in a free public database intended to serve as a resource for research on the immune response to SARS-CoV-2. The samples were drawn from two sources: the first 160 participants of the ongoing ImmuneRACE study, and over 1,000 subjects contributed by 6 global collaborators. The sample metadata nearly always contained a de-identified subject ID, COVID-19 status, age in years and sex. HLA class I and class II types, where available, came from metadata supplied by the sample provider rather than from assay-based typing.

TCRbeta CDR3 regions were amplified from genomic DNA by means of the immunoSEQ Assay, a bias-controlled multiplex PCR. On the authors' methods: Nucleated cell counts per sample were estimated from amplification of reference gene primers within the assay. Sequence reads were collapsed and filtered to measure the absolute abundance of every unique TCRbeta CDR3 rearrangement. For each sample, productive Simpson clonality was calculated as the square root of Simpson's diversity index across productive rearrangements. Drawn from immuneACCESS, this table holds only the in-frame rearrangements with V and J called that TCRdb kept. Clones are partly lost; checked studies trace under half to an unresolved V gene and leave the rest unexplained. V and J calls and clone size are copied from that table; D and trimming were computed from the DNA. A total of about 150,000 clones appear in this sample, 65% to 85% of them only once. The ten largest clones represent around 5% of the sample.

Collaborating institutions collected whole blood in K2EDTA tubes following their own protocols. For TCRbeta analysis, collaborator samples were shipped as frozen whole blood, as isolated PBMCs, or as DNA extracted from either sample type. Overall study results and their limits: The amount of clinical and demographic metadata varied by source and participant and was provided uncurated.

As to this clone: Its antigen is currently not known. Per-base qualities were not stored, and no clone one base away is much larger.

Including the terminal cysteine and phenylalanine, the CDR3 comprises 14 residues. Just the 42-base CDR3 DNA is kept, in frame starting at base 1. Cut back by 6 bases and 4 bases, the V and J ends lie 16 bases apart. The germline V gene (reference sequence) sets CDR1 to LNHDA and CDR2 to SQIVND. Sequencing used peripheral blood. The V and J segments used are TRBV19 and TRBJ2-7; the D segment could be TRBD2, given 5 matching bases. This clonotype was sampled from a woman between 45 and 65 years old with acute or convalescent COVID-19. The DNA is as follows: TGTGCCAGTAGCCCGTTCGGGGAACTGTACGAGCAGTACTTC. Protein translation: CASSPFGELYEQYF. The reference TRBV19 and TRBJ2-7 proteins fill in what lies around the CDR3, so the full variable domain reads DGGITQSPKYLFRKEGQNVTLSCEQNLNHDAMYWYRQDPGQGLRLIYYSQIVNDFQKGDIAEGYSVSREKKESFPLTVTSAQKNPTAFYLCASSPFGELYEQYFGPGTRLTVT.